This is a list of T cell receptor beta chains from one sample in a study of shared clonotypes between healthy human individuals. The assay was immunoSEQ multiplex PCR, and TCRdb's table has in-frame clones only and misses some. Of approximately 2,000,000 clones listed, roughly 90% are singletons. Sequencing was performed on naive CD4+ T cells from PBMCs. The receptor set was obtained from a man aged 18 to 30 in good health. Some clones in this sample may be carry-over from other donors' samples. Both conserved end residues are part of each CDR3. A D gene is named only where the DNA matches it firmly. Some rows mark clone size as missing; the rest say once, few, many or name a class of expanded clone.

J,D,V,size,DNA,CDR3
TRBJ2-5,TRBD2,TRBV9,NA,TGTGCCAGCAGCTTTAGCGGGAGGGCCCTCCAGCATACGTCGGAGACCCAGTACTTC,CASSFSGRALQHTSETQYF
TRBJ2-2,TRBD1,TRBV19,NA,TGTGCCAGTAGTATGGACAGGGGACTTGGCAGCGGGGAGCTGTTTTTT,CASSMDRGLGSGELFF
TRBJ1-2,NA,TRBV2,NA,TGTGCCAGCAGCCGGGGGGGGCTCTATGGCTACACCTTC,CASSRGGLYGYTF
TRBJ2-7,TRBD1,TRBV7-8,NA,TGTGCCAGCAGCGAGTTCCCGGGACAGGGTTCCTACGAGCAGTACTTC,CASSEFPGQGSYEQYF
TRBJ2-4,TRBD1,TRBV30,few,TGTGCCTGGACCACAGGGGCAGCGGACATTCAGTACTTC,CAWTTGAADIQYF
TRBJ2-4,NA,TRBV6-1,NA,TGTGCCAGCAGTGAAGCGCCTTGGGGGGTCGGTGCCAAAAACATTCAGTACTTC,CASSEAPWGVGAKNIQYF
TRBJ2-3,TRBD2,TRBV7-8,once,TGTGCCAGCAGCTTAGAAGGCGGGAGGAGGGGCACAGATACGCAGTATTTT,CASSLEGGRRGTDTQYF
TRBJ2-7,NA,TRBV7-9,NA,TGTGCCAGCAGCTTAGGGGGCAGGGGAGGCTCCTACGAGCAGTACTTC,CASSLGGRGGSYEQYF
TRBJ2-3,NA,TRBV5-4,NA,TGTGCCAGCAGCCCTACCCAGTGGGCAGGCACAGATACGCAGTATTTT,CASSPTQWAGTDTQYF
TRBJ1-1,NA,TRBV9,NA,TGTGCCAGCAGTCGGGCGCTGAACACTGAAGCTTTCTTT,CASSRALNTEAFF